These 4 T cell receptor beta chains were all obtained from the same sample, sequenced in a study of cytomegalovirus exposure and HLA in healthy donors. The study ran its PCR with 60 Vbeta and 13 Jbeta primers. Repertoires were generated with immunoSEQ multiplex PCR, while TCRdb's copy carries only in-frame clones and drops some. The sample lists hundreds of thousands of clones; around 80% were seen once. Sequencing was carried out using PBMCs. The receptors here all came from a woman aged 55-70 years in good health and CMV-seropositive.

This sequence joins TRBV2 and TRBJ2-5; the D gene is possibly TRBD1 (6 bases). Deletions cut 6 bases from V and 5 bases from J, with 19 bases between. Per the germline V gene, CDR1 is SNHLY and CDR2 is FYNNEI. The CDR3 has 15 residues. Here the CDR3 DNA reads TGTGCCAGCAGGACACAGGGCTTATTAACGGAGACCCAGTACTTC. Amino acids: CASRTQGLLTETQYF.

The CDR3 reads CANNAGQGNYGYTF. The CDR3 bases are TGTGCCAATAATGCGGGACAGGGTAACTATGGCTACACCTTC. This sequence joins TRBV18 and TRBJ1-2; 9 bases are shared with TRBD1. V was pared by 10 bases and J by 1 base, with 7 bases of the junction left unmatched. The CDR3 is made up of 14 amino acids. Germline-derived CDR1 and CDR2 are KGHSH and LQKENI.

J is TRBJ1-4 and V is TRBV10-2; D unresolved. V lost 7 bases, J lost 0 bases, and 9 bases lay in between. Germline CDR1 is WSHSY and CDR2 is SAAADI. This CDR3 spans 14 amino acids. CDR3 DNA: TGCGCCAGCATGTCCGGTCCAACTAATGAAAAACTGTTTTTT. This translates into CASMSGPTNEKLFF.

The chain links TRBV28 to TRBJ1-5; D may be TRBD1 (5 bases). Germline lookup yields CDR1 MDHEN and CDR2 SYDVKM. V lost 4 bases and J 2 bases, leaving 12 bases between the germline ends. CDR3 length: 15 amino acids. CDR3: CASSSGDGGNQPQHF. The DNA of the CDR3 is TGTGCCAGCAGTTCGGGGGACGGTGGCAATCAGCCCCAGCATTTT.